The rows below give T cell receptor beta chains drawn from one sample of a study of blood T cell repertoires in COVID-19. Clones were sequenced by immunoSEQ multiplex PCR, and TCRdb holds only the in-frame ones, with some missing. This sample has some 200,000 clones, with approximately 85% found just once. Specimen: peripheral blood. The receptors come from a woman in her forties or fifties with active or convalescent COVID-19. CDR3s include the opening cysteine and the closing phenylalanine or tryptophan.

CDR3 protein | V gene
CASSLRTGGSHEQYF | TRBV11-1
CATSRAPDPMRETQYF | TRBV15
CASSPRTLEGLYNEQFF | TRBV5-1
CASSSQTGLDGYTF | TRBV27
CAISESRAAGGRQETQYF | TRBV10-3
CASSGQETQYF | TRBV2
CASRGGKGSQPQHF | TRBV2
CSVQALAGEDEQFF | TRBV29-1
CASSTEGLANEKLFF | TRBV5-1
CAIQQGRDNEQFF | TRBV10-3
CDVRGGNQPQHF | TRBV27
CASSARQGAFGYTF | TRBV14
CASSQEIDRDGQPQHF | TRBV4-1
CAISEVRGPYNEQFF | TRBV10-3
CASTFRGQGSTEAFF | TRBV5-6
CATRSTGELFF | TRBV6-5
CASNHQTGGKIGYTF | TRBV28
CASSFSTGEQFF | TRBV7-3
CASSADRRAYEQYF | TRBV19
CASSPGQGGYSPLHF | TRBV7-6
CAWSVGGDDYGYTF | TRBV30
CASSSFVGRSEGEQFF | TRBV19
CASSPMDREEETQYF | TRBV3-1/TRBV3-2
CASSLEKPSPLHF | TRBV11-2